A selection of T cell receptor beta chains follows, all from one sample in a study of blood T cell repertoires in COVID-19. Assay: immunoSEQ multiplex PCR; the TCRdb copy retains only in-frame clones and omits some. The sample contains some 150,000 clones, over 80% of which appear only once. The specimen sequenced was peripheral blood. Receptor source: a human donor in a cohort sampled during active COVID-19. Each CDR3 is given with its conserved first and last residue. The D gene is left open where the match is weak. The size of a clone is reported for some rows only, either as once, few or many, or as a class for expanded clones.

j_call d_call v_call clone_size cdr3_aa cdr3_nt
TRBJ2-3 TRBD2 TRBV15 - CATSRATSGPVF TGTGCCACCAGCAGAGCTACTAGCGGTCCCGTTTTT
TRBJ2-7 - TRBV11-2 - CASSSQTSGDSYEQYF TGTGCCAGCAGCTCACAGACGAGCGGCGACTCCTACGAGCAGTACTTC
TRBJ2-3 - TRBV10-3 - CAISGTTDTQYF TGTGCCATCAGTGGGACTACAGATACGCAGTATTTT
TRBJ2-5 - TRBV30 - CAWSHLDSSTQYF TGTGCCTGGAGCCACCTGGACAGTTCGACCCAGTACTTC
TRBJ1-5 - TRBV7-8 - CASSPRLGQPQHF TGTGCCAGCAGCCCCAGGTTAGGTCAGCCCCAGCATTTT
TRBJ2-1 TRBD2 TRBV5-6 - CASTPGLALGNEQFF TGTGCCAGCACCCCGGGACTAGCACTGGGCAATGAGCAGTTCTTC
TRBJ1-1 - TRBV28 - CASSPRALGAFF TGTGCCAGCAGTCCGAGGGCCCTAGGGGCTTTCTTT
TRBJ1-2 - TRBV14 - CASSQVSEVPWGYTF TGTGCCAGCAGCCAGGTATCTGAGGTGCCCTGGGGCTACACCTTC
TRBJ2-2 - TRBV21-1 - CASRPIAGGTGELFF TGTGCCAGCAGACCAATAGCAGGGGGCACCGGGGAGCTGTTTTTT
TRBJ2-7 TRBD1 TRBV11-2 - CASSPGNRTGAPEQYF TGTGCCAGCAGCCCGGGTAATAGGACAGGGGCGCCCGAGCAGTACTTC
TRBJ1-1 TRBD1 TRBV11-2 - CASRGTGNMNTEAFF TGTGCCAGCAGGGGGACAGGAAACATGAACACTGAAGCTTTCTTT
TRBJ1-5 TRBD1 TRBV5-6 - CASSRTGGANQPQHF TGTGCCAGCAGCAGGACAGGGGGGGCCAATCAGCCCCAGCATTTT
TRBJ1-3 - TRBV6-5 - CGSGVGGNTIYF TGTGGATCGGGGGTGGGAGGAAACACCATATATTTT
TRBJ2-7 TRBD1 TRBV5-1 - CASSPWDSFSYEQYF TGCGCCAGCAGCCCCTGGGACAGTTTCTCCTACGAGCAGTACTTC
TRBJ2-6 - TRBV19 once CASPGVWGRKVGSGANVLTF TGTGCCAGCCCGGGGGTGTGGGGTAGGAAAGTAGGCTCTGGGGCCAACGTCCTGACTTTC
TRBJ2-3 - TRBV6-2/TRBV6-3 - CASSFVLGADTQYF TGTGCCAGCAGTTTCGTACTCGGAGCAGATACGCAGTATTTT
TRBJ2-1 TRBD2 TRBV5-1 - CASSLAALAGVSGEQFF TGCGCCAGCAGCTTGGCGGCCCTAGCGGGAGTATCTGGTGAGCAGTTCTTC
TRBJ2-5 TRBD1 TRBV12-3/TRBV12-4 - CASSHLRGETQYF TGTGCCAGCAGTCATCTCAGGGGGGAGACCCAGTACTTC
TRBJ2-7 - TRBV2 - CASTRGWEQYF TGTGCCAGCACCAGAGGGTGGGAGCAGTACTTC
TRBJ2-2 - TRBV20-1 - CSASVSAHTGELFF TGCAGTGCTAGTGTTAGCGCCCACACCGGGGAGCTGTTTTTT
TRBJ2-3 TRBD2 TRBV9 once CASSATIAGGLDTQYF TGTGCCAGCAGCGCAACTATAGCGGGAGGACTAGATACGCAGTATTTT
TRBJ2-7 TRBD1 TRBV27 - CASSLGTGKESYEQYF TGTGCCAGCAGTTTAGGGACAGGGAAAGAATCCTACGAGCAGTACTTC
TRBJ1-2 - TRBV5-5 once CASSLLSGRATYYGYTF TGTGCCAGCAGCTTGTTATCAGGCAGGGCGACGTACTATGGCTACACCTTC
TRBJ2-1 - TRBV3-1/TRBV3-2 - CASSQPIAEFYNEQFF TGTGCCAGCAGCCAACCCATAGCGGAGTTCTACAATGAGCAGTTCTTC
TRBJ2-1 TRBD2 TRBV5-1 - CASVPSGGLYNEQFF TGCGCCAGCGTGCCTAGCGGGGGGCTTTACAATGAGCAGTTCTTC
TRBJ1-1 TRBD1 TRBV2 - CASSAYRGDTEAFF TGTGCCAGCAGTGCGTACAGGGGTGACACTGAAGCTTTCTTT
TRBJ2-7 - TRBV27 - CASSSPVGGEQYF TGTGCCAGCAGTTCTCCAGTTGGTGGCGAGCAGTACTTC
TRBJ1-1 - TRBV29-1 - CSVVGANTEAFF TGCAGCGTCGTTGGGGCGAACACTGAAGCTTTCTTT
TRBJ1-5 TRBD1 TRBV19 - CASSPRTGVHQPQHF TGTGCCAGTAGTCCTCGGACAGGAGTGCACCAGCCCCAGCATTTT
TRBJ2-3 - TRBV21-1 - CASSRPPVKGEIRLAATDTQYF TGTGCCAGCAGCAGGCCGCCGGTAAAGGGAGAAATTAGACTAGCGGCCACAGATACGCAGTATTTT
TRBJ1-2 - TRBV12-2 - CASRLALRQGQGCNYGYTF TGTGCAAGTCGCTTAGCGCTACGGCAGGGGCAGGGATGTAACTATGGCTACACCTTC
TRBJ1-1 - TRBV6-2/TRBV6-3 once CASSQTYRGVGEAFF TGTGCCAGCAGCCAGACGTACCGCGGGGTTGGTGAAGCTTTCTTT
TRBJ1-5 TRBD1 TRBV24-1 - CATSDDDREYQPQHF TGTGCCACCAGTGATGATGACAGGGAATATCAGCCCCAGCATTTT
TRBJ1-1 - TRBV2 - CASLGLNTEAFF TGTGCCAGCCTGGGGCTGAACACTGAAGCTTTCTTT
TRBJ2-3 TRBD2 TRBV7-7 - CASSSGSWDTQYF TGTGCTAGCTCTAGCGGCTCCTGGGATACGCAGTATTTT
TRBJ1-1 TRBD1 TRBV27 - CASRIQGKNTEAFF TGTGCCAGCAGAATACAGGGGAAGAACACTGAAGCTTTCTTT
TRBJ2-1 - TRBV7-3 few CASSSTNSGNEQFF TGTGCCAGCAGCTCCACAAATAGCGGCAATGAGCAGTTCTTC
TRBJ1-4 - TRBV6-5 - CASSEGEKLFF TGTGCCAGCAGCGAGGGCGAAAAACTGTTTTTT
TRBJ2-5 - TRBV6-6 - CASSPVQGQETQYF TGTGCCAGCAGCCCGGTCCAGGGACAAGAGACCCAGTACTTC
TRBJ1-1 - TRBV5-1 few CASSMLPRNTEAFF TGCGCCAGCAGCATGCTCCCGCGCAACACTGAAGCTTTCTTT
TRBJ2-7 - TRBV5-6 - CASSYGQEQYF TGTGCCAGCAGCTACGGACAGGAGCAGTACTTC
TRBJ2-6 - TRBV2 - CASSPLGLSGANVLTF TGTGCCAGCAGCCCACTCGGACTGTCTGGGGCCAACGTCCTGACTTTC